This TCR beta chain was sequenced during a study of CD8 T cells in Susac syndrome. Study as a whole: Patients with Susac syndrome were therapy-naive, treated with corticosteroids, or treated with intravenous immunoglobulin alone when blood was collected. Notes on the study in general: Only a relatively small number of individuals were included in the TCR sequencing and HLA analysis.

With random hexamers, reverse transcription was performed on about 0.5 to 1 ug of RNA. An immunoSEQ multiplex PCR amplified TCR beta CDR3 over 54 Vbeta and 13 Jbeta. TCRdb reprocessed the immunoSEQ multiplex PCR reads via MiXCR and lists one record per CDR3 protein. The sample shows some 140,000 distinct CDR3 sequences, 95% of them seen only once. Germline V gives CDR1 ENHRY, CDR2 SYGVKD. The V gene lost 0 bases and the J gene lost 5 bases, with 16 bases spanning the gap. The CDR3 is 16 amino acids. On this clonotype: Antigen specificity is unknown.

In Susac syndrome patients, recently defined diagnostic criteria for definite or probable disease were met. Sequencing was done on a sample of CD8+ T cells from PBMCs. The J gene is TRBJ1-2, the V gene TRBV10-3; tentatively, D is TRBD1 (6 bases). The clonotype originates from a human donor with Susac syndrome. The CDR3 DNA reads as TGTGCCATCAGTGAGTCCCTGGACAGACTGTTATATGGCTACACCTTC. Translation: CAISESLDRLLYGYTF.